The clone carrying this T cell receptor beta chain was counted between two and nine times. Its antigen is unidentified. Described time point: newly diagnosed GD, antithyroid drugs for less than 3 months. Researchers made the TCR library from RNA that was extracted from PBMCs. This sample is drawn from a study of regulatory T cells in long-lasting Graves disease. Findings and caveats of the study: A greater number of public clonotypes (roughly 2,700) was shared by persistent patients than by new patients (just over 950).

The authors built TCR beta libraries using iRepertoire HTBI primers and Arm-PCR of CDR3 regions. Each CDR3 protein gets one entry after TCRdb re-called the multiplex PCR reads with MiXCR. The table includes 600,000 to 650,000 distinct CDR3 sequences, about 15% detected once. These data also featured in a second study, about T cells in Graves' hyperthyroidism and ophthalmopathy.

The sequence was collected from a woman aged 25 to 39 with Graves disease. Specimen: peripheral blood mononuclear cells (PBMCs), collected at new diagnosis, from a patient treated with antithyroid drugs.

Here the CDR3 DNA reads TGTGCCAGCAGCCGTCAGGGAGCGGGCGAAGGGGGTGAGCAGTTCTTC. Protein: CASSRQGAGEGGEQFF. The chain recombines TRBV7-6 with TRBJ2-1; TRBD1 or TRBD2 may be the D gene (6 bases each). The CDR3 runs 16 residues. Germline V gives CDR1 SGHVS, CDR2 FNYEAQ. V was clipped by 5 bases and J by 9 bases, with 23 bases between them.